Below are 18 T cell receptor beta chains sequenced from a single sample in a study of blood T cell repertoires in COVID-19. This table comes from immunoSEQ multiplex PCR, and its TCRdb copy is limited to in-frame clones, with some not included. The sample consists of 180,000 or so clones, over 65% of them appearing once. The sample consisted of PBMCs or T cells enriched from blood (not recorded which). These TCRs come from a woman between 45 and 60 years old who had recovered from COVID-19.

The chain employs TRBV5-6 and TRBJ1-3; tentative D call: TRBD1 (5 bases). V was clipped by 2 bases and J by 5 bases, with 14 bases between them. CDR1 and CDR2 (germline): SGHDT, YYEEEE. The CDR3 loop spans 15 amino acids. This CDR3 is CASSFIQGSRNTIYF. The CDR3 DNA is TGTGCCAGCAGCTTTATTCAGGGTAGCCGAAACACCATATATTTT.

The chain employs TRBV18 and TRBJ2-7; D is possibly TRBD1 (6 bases). The V end lost 3 bases, the J end lost 4 bases, and 13 bases lay between the germline ends. The CDR3 spans 14 residues. Germline-derived CDR1 and CDR2 are KGHSH and LQKENI. CDR3 DNA: TGTGCCAGCTCACCGGGAACAGGGACGTACGAGCAGTACGTC. Encoded protein: CASSPGTGTYEQYV.

This rearrangement joins TRBV11-2 to TRBJ1-6, with unresolved D. The ends were cut back, 5 bases at V and 10 bases at J, with 12 bases in the middle. The length of the CDR3 is 13 residues. Germline assignment: CDR1 SGHAT and CDR2 FQNNGV. CDR3 region: CASSLGSHSPLHF. The CDR3 DNA sequence: TGTGCCAGCAGCCTGGGCAGTCACTCACCCCTCCACTTT.

The gene calls are TRBV24-1 and TRBJ1-2; TRBD1 matches at 7 bases. With 4 bases clipped from V and 4 bases from J, the junction kept 5 bases outside the gene matches. The CDR3 has 14 residues. CDR1 KGHDR and CDR2 SFDVKD come from the germline V gene. In DNA form, the CDR3 reads TGTGCCACCAGTGAAGGGGACAGATTCTATGGCTACACCTTC. Protein sequence: CATSEGDRFYGYTF.

The CDR3 spells CASSPIHGAVGQPQHF. CDR3 DNA: TGTGCCAGCAGTCCCATACATGGGGCGGTTGGACAGCCCCAGCATTTT. The chain links TRBV21-1 to TRBJ1-5; the table's D call, TRBD1, was not checked against the DNA. TRBV21-1 constitutes a pseudogene. The CDR3 is made up of 16 amino acids.

This clone has only a few counts. The chain couples TRBV7-8 to TRBJ1-2; 11 bases agree with TRBD1. Germline CDR1 reads SGHVS; CDR2 reads FQNEAQ. The CDR3 contains 15 residues. Losses at the gene ends were 5 bases for V and 1 base for J; bases not matched to a gene: 3. For the CDR3, the DNA is TGTGCCAGCAGCCCTGGGACAGGGGGTAACTATGGCTACACCTTC. Its protein product is CASSPGTGGNYGYTF.

The chain is built from TRBV28 and TRBJ1-2; the D is unclear. This CDR3 spans 11 amino acids. Germline CDR1 reads MDHEN; CDR2 reads SYDVKM. V lost 6 bases and J lost 7, with 9 bases in between. CDR3: CASSSTVGYTF. The CDR3 DNA follows: TGTGCCAGCAGCAGTACAGTTGGCTACACCTTC.

J is TRBJ1-4 and V is TRBV27; 10 bases agree with TRBD1. Losses at the gene ends were 8 bases for V and 11 bases for J; bases not matched to a gene: 14. This CDR3 is built from 15 residues. The V gene's germline CDR1 is MNHEY and CDR2 SMNVEV (reference sequence). CDR3 region: CASGRQGAFLGKLFF. In DNA form, the CDR3 reads TGTGCCAGCGGTCGACAGGGGGCCTTTCTCGGGAAACTGTTTTTT.

The V and J genes are TRBV6-5 and TRBJ2-1, with D tentatively TRBD2 (5 bases). V was pared by 6 bases and J by 0 bases, with 12 bases between. This CDR3 spans 15 amino acids. Germline V gene sequence: CDR1 MNHEY, CDR2 SVGAGI. DNA for the CDR3: TGTGCCAGCAGCCTGGAGGACCTCTCCTACAATGAGCAGTTCTTC. Its translation: CASSLEDLSYNEQFF.

The J gene is TRBJ1-5, the V gene TRBV28; 9 positions match TRBD1. CDR3 length: 15 residues. CDR1 is MDHEN, CDR2 SYDVKM, per germline. Trimming removed 3 bases from V and 4 bases from J; junction bases left unmatched: 4. The CDR3 here is CASSLPGTGNQPQHF. CDR3 sequence (DNA): TGTGCCAGCAGTTTGCCTGGGACAGGGAATCAGCCCCAGCATTTT.

This sequence joins TRBV30 and TRBJ1-6; D remains ambiguous. The germline V gene encodes CDR1 GTSNPN and CDR2 SVGIG (reference sequence). The ends were cut back, 0 bases at V and 0 bases at J, with 15 bases in the middle. The CDR3 contains 18 residues. The CDR3 DNA follows: TGTGCCTGGAGTGTACAGCGGGTCGCGGGCTCCTATAATTCACCCCTCCACTTT. As protein: CAWSVQRVAGSYNSPLHF.

The chain is built from TRBV29-1 and TRBJ2-1; D remains ambiguous. This CDR3 contains 15 residues. Per the germline V gene, CDR1 is SQVTM and CDR2 is ANQGSEA. The CDR3 sequence: CSASPPESSYNEQFF. CDR3 coding DNA: TGCAGTGCTTCGCCCCCTGAGAGCTCCTACAATGAGCAGTTCTTC.

The chain uses TRBV20-1 and TRBJ2-1, with TRBD2 as a possible D gene (6 bases). CDR3 length: 15 residues. Germline CDR1 DFQATT, CDR2 SNEGSKA (reference sequence). V was shortened by 3 bases and J by 0 bases, with 12 bases between the two germline ends. The CDR3 spells CSASFRGSSYNEQFF. CDR3 nucleotide sequence: TGCAGTGCTAGTTTCCGGGGGAGCTCCTACAATGAGCAGTTCTTC.

J is TRBJ2-1 and V is TRBV6-5, with 7 nucleotides matching TRBD1. The CDR3 is made up of 15 amino acids. Germline V gene lookup returns CDR1 MNHEY and CDR2 SVGAGI. Trimming removed 6 bases from V and 8 bases from J; junction bases left unmatched: 13. The CDR3 DNA sequence: TGTGCCAGCAGCTACCGACAGGGTGGAAGGGATGAGCAGTTCTTC. Protein sequence: CASSYRQGGRDEQFF.

The rearrangement links TRBV5-1 to TRBJ2-1; D is perhaps TRBD1 (5 bases). CDR1 is SGHRS, CDR2 YFSETQ, per germline. V shed 4 bases and J shed 10 bases, with 9 bases lying between them. CDR3 length: 11 amino acids. CDR3 coding DNA: TGCGCCAGCAGCCAGGGCAACGAGCAGTTCTTC. Amino acids: CASSQGNEQFF.

The chain recombines TRBV4-1 with TRBJ2-7; no definite D call. The germline V gene has CDR1 MGHRA and CDR2 YSYEKL. This CDR3 comprises 11 residues. With 4 bases removed from V and 9 bases from J, the gap between germline ends came to 10 bases. The chain's CDR3 is CASSPQYRQYV. In DNA, the CDR3 is TGCGCCAGCAGCCCCCAGTACCGGCAGTACGTC.

V usage is TRBV21-1 and J usage is TRBJ1-3; TRBD1, the D gene given by the table, was not confirmed from the DNA. TRBV21-1 counts as a pseudogene. The CDR3 length is 18 residues. The CDR3 loop reads CASSKGSMGRGAGNTIYF. In nucleotides, the CDR3 is TGTGCCAGCAGCAAAGGGTCTATGGGCAGGGGGGCTGGAAACACCATATATTTT.

The chain links TRBV9 to TRBJ1-1, with no clear D. CDR1 and CDR2 (germline): SGDLS, YYNGEE. This CDR3 is built from 16 residues. The ends were cut back, 4 bases at V and 2 bases at J, with 18 bases in the middle. The CDR3 region has the DNA TGTGCCAGCAGCCCCCGTGGCAGAAACCCCAACACTGAAGCTTTCTTT. Translating it yields CASSPRGRNPNTEAFF. Filled out from reference TRBV9 and TRBJ1-1, the complete variable domain reads DSGVTQTPKHLITATGQRVTLRCSPRSGDLSVYWYQQSLDQGLQFLIQYYNGEERAKGNILERFSAQQFPDLHSELNLSSLELGDSALYFCASSPRGRNPNTEAFFGQGTRLTVV.